This entry is about one T cell receptor beta chain. Its antigen is not known. Every patient relapsed after autologous stem cell transplantation, and brentuximab vedotin exposure varied. This CDR3 contains 14 residues. From germline, CDR1 is SGDLS and CDR2 YYNGEE. V gave up 4 bases and J gave up 6 bases; unmatched junction bases: 6. This specimen belongs to a study of PD-1 blockade in classical Hodgkin lymphoma. Study at large: With a 2-week interval, patients received intravenous nivolumab at 3 mg/kg.

Measured with immunoSEQ multiplex PCR; TCRdb has only the in-frame clones, and not every one. The sample consists of tens of thousands of clones, 80% to 90% of them appearing once. Study-level points and caveats: Exclusion covered patients beginning nivolumab under 1 year post-ASCT. While CD8+ TCR diversity did not rise significantly by C4D1, CD4+ TCR diversity did.

Sequenced here: peripheral blood mononuclear cells (PBMCs), sampled before the second cycle of nivolumab. The chain has TRBV9 and TRBJ1-5; 8 nucleotides line up with TRBD1. This receptor was obtained from a human donor with classical Hodgkin lymphoma. The CDR3 spells CASSPGGAFQPQHF. DNA of the CDR3: TGTGCCAGCAGCCCAGGGGGCGCGTTTCAGCCCCAGCATTTT.